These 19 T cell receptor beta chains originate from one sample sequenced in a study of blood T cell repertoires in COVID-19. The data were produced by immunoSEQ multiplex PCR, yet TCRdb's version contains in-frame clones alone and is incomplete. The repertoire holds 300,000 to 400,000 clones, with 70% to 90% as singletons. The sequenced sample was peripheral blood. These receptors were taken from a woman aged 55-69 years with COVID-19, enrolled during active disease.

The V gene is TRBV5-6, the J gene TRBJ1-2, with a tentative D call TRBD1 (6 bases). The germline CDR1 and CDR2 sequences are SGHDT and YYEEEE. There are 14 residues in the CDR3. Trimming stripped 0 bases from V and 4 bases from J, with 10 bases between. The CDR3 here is CASSLGQGRYGYTF. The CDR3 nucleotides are TGTGCCAGCAGCTTGGGTCAGGGGCGCTATGGCTACACCTTC.

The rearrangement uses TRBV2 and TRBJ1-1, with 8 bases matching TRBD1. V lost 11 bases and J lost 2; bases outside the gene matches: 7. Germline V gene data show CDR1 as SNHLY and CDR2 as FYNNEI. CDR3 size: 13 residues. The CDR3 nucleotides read TGTGCCGGGATGGGACAGGCCAACACTGAAGCTTTCTTT. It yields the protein CAGMGQANTEAFF.

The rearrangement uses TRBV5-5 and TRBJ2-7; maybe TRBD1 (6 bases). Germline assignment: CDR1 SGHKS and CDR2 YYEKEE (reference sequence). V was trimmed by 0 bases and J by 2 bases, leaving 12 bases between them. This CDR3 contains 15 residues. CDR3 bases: TGTGCCAGCAGCTTGGTACCAGGGGCTACCTACGAGCAGTACTTC. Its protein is CASSLVPGATYEQYF.

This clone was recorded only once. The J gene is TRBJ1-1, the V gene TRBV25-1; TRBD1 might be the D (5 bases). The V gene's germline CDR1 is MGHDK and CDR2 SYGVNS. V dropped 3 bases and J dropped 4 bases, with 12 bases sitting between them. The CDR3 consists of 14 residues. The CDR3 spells CASSDGRGSTEAFF. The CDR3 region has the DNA TGTGCCAGCAGTGACGGAAGGGGAAGCACTGAAGCTTTCTTT.

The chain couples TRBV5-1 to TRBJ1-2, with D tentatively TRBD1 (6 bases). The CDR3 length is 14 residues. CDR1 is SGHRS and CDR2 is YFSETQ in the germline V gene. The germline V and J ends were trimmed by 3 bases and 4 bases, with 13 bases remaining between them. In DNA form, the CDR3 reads TGCGCCAGCAGCTCGCCACAGGGTCTCTATGGCTACACCTTC. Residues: CASSSPQGLYGYTF.

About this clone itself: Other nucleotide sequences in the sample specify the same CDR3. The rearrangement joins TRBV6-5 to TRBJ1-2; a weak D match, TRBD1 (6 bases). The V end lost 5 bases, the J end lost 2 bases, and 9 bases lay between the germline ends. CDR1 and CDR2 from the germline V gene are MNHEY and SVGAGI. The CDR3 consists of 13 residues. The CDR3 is CASSHTGNYGYTF. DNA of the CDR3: TGTGCCAGCAGTCATACAGGGAACTATGGCTACACCTTC.

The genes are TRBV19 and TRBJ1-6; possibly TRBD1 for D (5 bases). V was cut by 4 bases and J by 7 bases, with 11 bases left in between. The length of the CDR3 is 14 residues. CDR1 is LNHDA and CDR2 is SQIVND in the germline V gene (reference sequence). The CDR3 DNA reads TGTGCCAGTAGTACATCGGGGGTCAATTCACCCCTCCACTTT. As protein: CASSTSGVNSPLHF.

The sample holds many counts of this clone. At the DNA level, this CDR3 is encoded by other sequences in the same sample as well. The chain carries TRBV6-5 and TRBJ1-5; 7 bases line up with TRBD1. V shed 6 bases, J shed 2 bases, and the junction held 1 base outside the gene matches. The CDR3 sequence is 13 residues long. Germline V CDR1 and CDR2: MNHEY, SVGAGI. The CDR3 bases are TGTGCCAGCAGGGGGACAGGCAATCAGCCCCAGCATTTT. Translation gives CASRGTGNQPQHF.

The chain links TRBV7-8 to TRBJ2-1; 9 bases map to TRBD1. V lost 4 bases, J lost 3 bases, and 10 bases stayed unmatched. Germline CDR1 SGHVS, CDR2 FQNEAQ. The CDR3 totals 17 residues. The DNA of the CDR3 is TGTGCCAGCAGCTCCTGGACAGGGGAAAGCAGCTACAATGAGCAGTTCTTC. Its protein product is CASSSWTGESSYNEQFF.

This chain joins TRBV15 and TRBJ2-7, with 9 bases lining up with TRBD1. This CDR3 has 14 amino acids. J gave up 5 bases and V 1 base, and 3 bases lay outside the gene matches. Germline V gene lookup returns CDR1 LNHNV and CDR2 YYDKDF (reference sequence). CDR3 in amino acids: CATSRANRGHEQYF. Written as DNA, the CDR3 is TGTGCCACCAGCAGAGCCAACAGGGGGCACGAGCAGTACTTC. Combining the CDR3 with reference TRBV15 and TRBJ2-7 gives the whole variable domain DAMVIQNPRYQVTQFGKPVTLSCSQTLNHNVMYWYQQKSSQAPKLLFHYYDKDFNNEADTPDNFQSRRPNTSFCFLDIRSPGLGDTAMYLCATSRANRGHEQYFGPGTRLTVT.

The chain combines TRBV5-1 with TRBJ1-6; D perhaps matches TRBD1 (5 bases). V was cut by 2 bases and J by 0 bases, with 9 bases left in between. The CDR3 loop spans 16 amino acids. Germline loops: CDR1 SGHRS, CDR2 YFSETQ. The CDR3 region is CASSFGGNSYNSPLHF. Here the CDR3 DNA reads TGCGCCAGCAGCTTCGGGGGAAACTCCTATAATTCACCCCTCCACTTT.

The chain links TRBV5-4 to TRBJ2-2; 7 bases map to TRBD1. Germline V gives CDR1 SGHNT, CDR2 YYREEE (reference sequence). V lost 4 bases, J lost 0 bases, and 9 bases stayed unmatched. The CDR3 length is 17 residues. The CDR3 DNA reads TGTGCCAGCAGCCCCTTCCTGGGACAGACGAACACCGGGGAGCTGTTTTTT. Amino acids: CASSPFLGQTNTGELFF.

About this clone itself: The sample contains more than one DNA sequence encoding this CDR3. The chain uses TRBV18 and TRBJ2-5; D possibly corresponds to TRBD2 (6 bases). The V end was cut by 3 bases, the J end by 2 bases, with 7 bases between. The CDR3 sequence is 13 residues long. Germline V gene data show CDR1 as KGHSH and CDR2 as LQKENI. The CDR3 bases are TGTGCCAGCTCACCCGGACTACAAGAGACCCAGTACTTC. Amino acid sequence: CASSPGLQETQYF.

CDR3 bases: TGTGCCAGTGGACAGAGAAACTATGGCTACACCTTC. Translating gives CASGQRNYGYTF. This chain uses TRBV19 with TRBJ1-2; D perhaps matches TRBD1 (6 bases). Per the germline V gene, CDR1 is LNHDA and CDR2 is SQIVND (reference sequence). V was clipped by 8 bases and J by 2 bases, with 9 bases between them. The CDR3 is made up of 12 amino acids.

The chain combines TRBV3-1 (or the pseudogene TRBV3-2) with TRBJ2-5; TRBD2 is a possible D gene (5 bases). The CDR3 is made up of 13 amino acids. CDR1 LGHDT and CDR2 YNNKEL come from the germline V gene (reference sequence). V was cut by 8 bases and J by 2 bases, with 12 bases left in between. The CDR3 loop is CASLNRGQETQYF. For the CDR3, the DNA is TGTGCCAGCCTTAATAGAGGGCAAGAGACCCAGTACTTC.

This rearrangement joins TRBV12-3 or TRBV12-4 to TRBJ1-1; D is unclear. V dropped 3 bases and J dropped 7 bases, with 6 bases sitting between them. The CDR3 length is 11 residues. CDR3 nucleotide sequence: TGTGCCAGCAGTTTCGAGAGTGAAGCTTTCTTT. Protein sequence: CASSFESEAFF.

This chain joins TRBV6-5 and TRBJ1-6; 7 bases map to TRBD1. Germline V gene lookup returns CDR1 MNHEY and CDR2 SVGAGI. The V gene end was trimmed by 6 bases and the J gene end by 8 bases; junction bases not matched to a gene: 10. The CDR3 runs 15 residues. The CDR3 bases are TGTGCCAGCAGGGATGGGACAGTCACACATTCACCCCTCCACTTT. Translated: CASRDGTVTHSPLHF.

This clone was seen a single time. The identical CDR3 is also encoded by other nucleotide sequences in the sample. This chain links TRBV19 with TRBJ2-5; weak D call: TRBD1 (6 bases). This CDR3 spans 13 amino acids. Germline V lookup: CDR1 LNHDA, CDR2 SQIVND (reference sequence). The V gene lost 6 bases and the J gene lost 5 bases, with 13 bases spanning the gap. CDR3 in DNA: TGTGCCAGTAGCATCATTAGGGGGGAGACCCAGTACTTC. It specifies CASSIIRGETQYF.

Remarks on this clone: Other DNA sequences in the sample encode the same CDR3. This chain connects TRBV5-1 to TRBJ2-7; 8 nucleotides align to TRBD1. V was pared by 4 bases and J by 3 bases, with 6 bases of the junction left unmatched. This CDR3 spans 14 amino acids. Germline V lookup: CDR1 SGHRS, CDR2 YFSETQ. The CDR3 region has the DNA TGCGCCAGCAGCCCCGGGACAGGCGTCTACGAGCAGTACTTC. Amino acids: CASSPGTGVYEQYF.